This entry lists 7 T cell receptor beta chains sequenced from one sample in a study of immune heterogeneity within non-small cell lung tumors. Multiplex PCR amplified the TCR beta CDR3 region. Its first round ran for approximately 10 cycles with 32 V and 13 J primers. TCRdb called the multiplex PCR reads again in MiXCR, with one record for every CDR3 protein. The sample has more than 2,000 distinct CDR3 sequences, 25% to 30% seen once. Template input, which was bulk tumor genomic DNA, totaled approximately 630 ng per sample. The authors collected several far-apart biopsies from each primary tumor during surgery. Samples came from untreated patients having curative surgery for newly diagnosed non-small cell lung cancer. The sequenced sample was lung tumor tissue. The receptors stem from a woman aged 60-70 years with non-small cell lung cancer.

The V and J genes are TRBV12-5 and TRBJ2-1; 10 bases are shared with TRBD1. Trimming removed 5 bases from V and 7 bases from J; junction bases left unmatched: 11. The CDR3 sequence is 16 residues long. Per the germline V gene, CDR1 is LGHNT and CDR2 is FRNRAP. Here the CDR3 DNA reads TGTGCTAGTGGTCCCACTCCGGGACAGGGGTTGAATGAGCAGTTCTTC. Protein: CASGPTPGQGLNEQFF. The whole variable domain, filled in from reference TRBV12-5 and TRBJ2-1, reads DARVTQTPRHKVTEMGQEVTMRCQPILGHNTVFWYRQTMMQGLELLAYFRNRAPLDDSGMPKDRFSAEMPDATLATLKIQPSEPRDSAVYFCASGPTPGQGLNEQFFGPGTRLTVL.

V is TRBV6-9 and J is TRBJ2-7; D is possibly TRBD1 (6 bases). Germline V lookup: CDR1 MNHGY, CDR2 SVAAGI. The CDR3 is 13 residues long. Trimming stripped 7 bases from V and 5 bases from J, with 15 bases between. CDR3: CASIYQGQDEQYF. Here the CDR3 DNA reads TGTGCCAGCATTTACCAGGGGCAGGACGAGCAGTACTTC.

This clonotype was counted a few times. The genes are TRBV20-1 and TRBJ2-3; perhaps TRBD2 as D (6 bases). V was shortened by 5 bases and J by 2 bases, with 11 bases between the two germline ends. This CDR3 comprises 13 residues. Looked up from germline, CDR1 is DFQATT and CDR2 is SNEGSKA (reference sequence). The CDR3 spells CSAWDSNTDTQYF. For the CDR3, the DNA is TGCAGTGCTTGGGACTCAAACACAGATACGCAGTATTTT.

By its share, this clonotype is large. The rearrangement joins TRBV19 to TRBJ1-2, with 7 bases matching TRBD1. Trimming removed 4 bases from V and 3 bases from J; junction bases left unmatched: 5. Germline loops: CDR1 LNHDA, CDR2 SQIVND (reference sequence). The CDR3 is 14 amino acids. The CDR3 coding sequence is TGTGCCAGTAGTAAGGACAGGCTAGACTATGGCTACACCTTC. Protein: CASSKDRLDYGYTF.

Note on this clonotype: One junction end disagrees with the germline gene, perhaps due to a read error. This chain links TRBV7-9 with TRBJ1-2; D gene uncertain. Germline CDR1 is SEHNR and CDR2 is FQNEAQ (reference sequence). The CDR3 is 13 residues long. This CDR3 is CASSLANNYGYAF. For the CDR3, the DNA is TGTGCCAGCAGCTTAGCCAATAACTATGGCTACGCCTTC.

V gene TRBV7-8 combines with J gene TRBJ2-4; D not resolved. V lost 1 base, J lost 6 bases, and 10 bases lay in between. The CDR3 contains 14 residues. The V gene's germline CDR1 is SGHVS and CDR2 FQNEAQ. In nucleotides, the CDR3 is TGTGCCAGCAGCTTAGGGACCCTTGGAAACATTCAGTACTTC. It yields the protein CASSLGTLGNIQYF.

By share, this clonotype counts as large. CDR3 region: CASSDRLLNSPLHF. The CDR3 DNA follows: TGTGCCAGCAGTGACAGACTACTTAATTCACCCCTCCACTTT. The chain uses TRBV2 and TRBJ1-6; D is uncertain. The germline V gene has CDR1 SNHLY and CDR2 FYNNEI. The CDR3 is 14 residues long. Between the trimmed V and J ends, which lost 3 bases and 6 bases, there was a span of 9 bases. The whole variable domain, filled in from reference TRBV2 and TRBJ1-6, reads EPEVTQTPSHQVTQMGQEVILRCVPISNHLYFYWYRQILGQKVEFLVSFYNNEISEKSEIFDDQFSVERPDGSNFTLKIRSTKLEDSAMYFCASSDRLLNSPLHFGNGTRLTVT.